The entry below gives a single T cell receptor (beta chain) sequence along with its context. This specimen comes from a study of blood T cell repertoires in COVID-19. Overall study context: There were acute and convalescent COVID-19 samples, and they came from the United States, Italy and Spain. Sources were T cells, B-cell-depleted T cells, or PBMCs; the material itself was cDNA or gDNA.

Under the authors' procedure: Nucleated cell number was recorded as an estimate derived from reference gene primer amplification. The table came from immunoSEQ multiplex PCR; TCRdb's copy has only in-frame clones and leaves some out. V, J and clone size derive from that table, while D and trimming were established from the DNA sequence. The sample comprises 140,000 or so clones, over 75% of which are singletons, and approximately 1.8% rests with the top ten. The material sequenced was peripheral blood. The TCR comes from a man between 65 and 85 years old with acute or convalescent COVID-19.

DNA for the CDR3: TGCGCCAGCAGCTTGACCGGACAGGTCAATCAGCCCCAGCATTTT. Protein sequence: CASSLTGQVNQPQHF. This chain joins TRBV5-1 and TRBJ1-5; 7 bases match TRBD1. Germline loops: CDR1 SGHRS, CDR2 YFSETQ. Losses at the gene ends were 1 base for V and 3 bases for J; bases not matched to a gene: 4. The CDR3 runs 15 residues.